What follows describes a single T cell receptor (beta chain). Its antigen is currently unknown. These data are taken from a study of cytomegalovirus exposure and HLA in healthy donors. The ends lost 8 bases at V and 6 bases at J; junction bases unmatched: 2. This CDR3 comprises 12 residues. Germline values: CDR1 SNHLY, CDR2 FYNNEI. Points from the study as a whole: An analysis done earlier found most TCR beta V segments productive about 87% or about 30% of the time.

Everyone who donated was a healthy bone marrow donor. The CMV serostatus of this donor was not recorded. Researchers ran the PCR with 60 Vbeta and 13 Jbeta primers. The assay was immunoSEQ multiplex PCR, and TCRdb's table has in-frame clones only and misses some. The sample records some 130,000 clones, 80% being singletons. The material sequenced was PBMCs. The origin of this receptor is a man aged 25-45 years in good health. The J gene is TRBJ2-2, the V gene TRBV2; 8 positions match TRBD2. CDR3 in DNA: TGTGCCAGCGGGACTAGGGCCGGGGAGCTGTTTTTT. It codes for CASGTRAGELFF. Using reference TRBV2 and TRBJ2-2 for the parts outside the CDR3, the full variable domain is EPEVTQTPSHQVTQMGQEVILRCVPISNHLYFYWYRQILGQKVEFLVSFYNNEISEKSEIFDDQFSVERPDGSNFTLKIRSTKLEDSAMYFCASGTRAGELFFGEGSRLTVL.